This T cell receptor beta chain comes out of a study of beta chain features in type 1 diabetes. Study summary: Patient and healthy donor groups were alike in age, gender and cell yields. General study results and limits: When Type 1 diabetes patients were examined, their TCRB CDR3s proved moderately but significantly shorter in all four CD4+ subsets. A pattern of fewer insertions and more deletions at VDJ junctions was seen in type 1 diabetes patients.

The investigators reverse transcribed all of the isolated RNA, so they sequenced expressed TCRB transcripts. The data were produced by immunoSEQ multiplex PCR, yet TCRdb's version contains in-frame clones alone and is incomplete. The sample yields approximately 360,000 clones, around 12% seen once. This clone was observed a handful of times. Its antigen is not known. Germline loops: CDR1 LGHNA, CDR2 YNFKEQ. This CDR3 spans 15 amino acids. The V and J ends lost 4 bases and 4 bases respectively, with 14 bases between them. The TCR comes from a young woman with type 1 diabetes. This rearrangement joins TRBV4-2 to TRBJ1-5; D unresolved. The sample was naive CD4+ T cells from blood. In DNA form, the CDR3 reads TGTGCCAGCAGCCGGGAGCGCGGTCCTAATCAGCCCCAGCATTTT. Translation: CASSRERGPNQPQHF.